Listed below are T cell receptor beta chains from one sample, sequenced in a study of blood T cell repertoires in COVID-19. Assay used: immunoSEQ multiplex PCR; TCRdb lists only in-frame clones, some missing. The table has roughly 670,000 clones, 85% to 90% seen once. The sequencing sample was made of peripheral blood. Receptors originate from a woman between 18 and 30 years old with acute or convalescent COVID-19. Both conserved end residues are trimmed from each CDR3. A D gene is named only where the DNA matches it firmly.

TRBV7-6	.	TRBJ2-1	ASSLAAEQF
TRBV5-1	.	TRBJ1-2	ASSQGTDGYT
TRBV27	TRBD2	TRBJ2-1	ASSSAPLSGGAYEQF
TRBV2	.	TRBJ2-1	ASSEGRSGNEQF
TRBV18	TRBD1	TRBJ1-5	ASSRQGLNQPQH
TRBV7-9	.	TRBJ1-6	ASSRRGSSYNSPLH
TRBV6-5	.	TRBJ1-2	ASTTTADLNYGYT
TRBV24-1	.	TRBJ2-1	ATSDSLYNEQF
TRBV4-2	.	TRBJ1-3	ASSQGGVAEDTIY
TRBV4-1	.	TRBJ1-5	ASSQDLSFSNQPQH
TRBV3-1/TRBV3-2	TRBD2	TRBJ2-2	ASSHPGLAGVTGELF
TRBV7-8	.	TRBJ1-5	ASSSRTAYNQPQH
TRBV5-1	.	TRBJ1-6	ASSLAYVVGNSPLH
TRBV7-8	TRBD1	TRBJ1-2	ASSLDGQGSSGYT
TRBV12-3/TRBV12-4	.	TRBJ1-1	ASSLYRNTEAF
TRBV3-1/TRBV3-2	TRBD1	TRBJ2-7	ASSHPGTAYEQY
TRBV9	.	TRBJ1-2	ASSPRTGNYGYT
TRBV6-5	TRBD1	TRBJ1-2	ASSQKDRGYGGYT
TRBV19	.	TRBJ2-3	ATRFRRDRSRDTQY
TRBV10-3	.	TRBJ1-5	AISELSNQPQH
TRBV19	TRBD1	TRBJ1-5	ASSPRDRAGQPQH
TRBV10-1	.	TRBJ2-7	ASSTVFTSYEQY
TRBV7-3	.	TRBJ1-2	ASAPDTNYGYT
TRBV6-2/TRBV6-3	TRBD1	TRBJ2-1	ASSYSRGRSYNEQF
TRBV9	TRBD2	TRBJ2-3	ASSLRAGGPGDTQY
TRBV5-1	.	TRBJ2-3	ASSPRTSTDTQY
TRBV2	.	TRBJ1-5	ASSDLNREWFQPQH
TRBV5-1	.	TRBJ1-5	ASSLGGGDQPQH
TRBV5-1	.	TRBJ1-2	ASRPGVAYGYT
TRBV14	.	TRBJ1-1	ASSQFRTAVEAF
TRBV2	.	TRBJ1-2	ASSLLRDTSNYGYT
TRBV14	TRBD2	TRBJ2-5	ASSQDPVLAGSYQETQY
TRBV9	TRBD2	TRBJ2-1	ASSPPPLAPTYNEQF
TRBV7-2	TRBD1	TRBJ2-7	ASSPRDRLNEQY
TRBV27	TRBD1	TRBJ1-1	ASRATGGGMNTEAF
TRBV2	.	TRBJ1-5	ASAQGYQPQH
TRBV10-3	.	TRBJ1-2	AISVVVRDPYGYT
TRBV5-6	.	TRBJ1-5	ASSFSQGVFNQPQH
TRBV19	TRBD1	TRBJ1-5	ASSHSEQGAGNQPQH
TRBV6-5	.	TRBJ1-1	ASSRSNTEAF
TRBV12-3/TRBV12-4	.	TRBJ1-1	ASGLGHTEAF
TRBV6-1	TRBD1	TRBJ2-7	ASSDLAGGIYEQY
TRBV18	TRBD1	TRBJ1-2	ASSPTGGADGYT
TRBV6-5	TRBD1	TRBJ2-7	ASSPDRGSSYEQY
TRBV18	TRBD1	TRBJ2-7	ASSTGTGTYEQY
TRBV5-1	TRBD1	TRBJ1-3	ASSLASGGSGNTIY
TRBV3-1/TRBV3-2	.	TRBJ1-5	ASSQDSYNQPQH
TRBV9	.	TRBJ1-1	ASSSPGGGDAEAF
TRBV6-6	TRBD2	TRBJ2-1	ASTTSGGPYNEQF
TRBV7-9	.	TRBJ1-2	ASSLDYGYT
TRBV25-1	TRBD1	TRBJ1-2	ASSETTGGGLAGYT
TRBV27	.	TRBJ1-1	ASSLYMNTEAF
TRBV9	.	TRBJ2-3	ASSVGEGGRTDTQY
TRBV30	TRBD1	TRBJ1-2	AWSVTGAHYGYT